This entry describes one T cell receptor (beta chain). The ends were cut back, 1 base at V and 8 bases at J, with 14 bases in the middle. Germline CDR1 and CDR2: SGHTA and FQGNSA. This CDR3 has 14 residues. These data come from a study of T cell responses to AZD1222 COVID-19 vaccine. Assay: immunoSEQ multiplex PCR; the TCRdb copy retains only in-frame clones and omits some. The sample holds roughly 130,000 clones, about 94% seen once. The TCR originated in an adult who received the AZD1222 COVID-19 vaccine. The sequencing used peripheral blood, collected 28 days after the second AZD1222 dose. The V and J genes are TRBV7-2 and TRBJ1-2; D gene unclear. The CDR3 DNA follows: TGTGCCAGCAGCTTAGGCTCTTCCCGGAGGGGCTACACCTTC. Translating it yields CASSLGSSRRGYTF. Using reference TRBV7-2 and TRBJ1-2 for the parts outside the CDR3, the full variable domain is GAGVSQSPSNKVTEKGKDVELRCDPISGHTALYWYRQSLGQGLEFLIYFQGNSAPDKSGLPSDRFSAERTGGSVSTLTIQRTQQEDSAVYLCASSLGSSRRGYTFGSGTRLTVV.